The text below deals with one T cell receptor beta chain. This CDR3 region has 15 residues. Germline V gives CDR1 SGHTA, CDR2 FQGNSA. V dropped 4 bases and J dropped 3; count of bases not matched to a gene: 8. This specimen comes from a study of blood T cell repertoires in COVID-19. At the level of the study: Samples taken during acute and convalescent COVID-19 were collected in the United States, Italy and Spain.

Authors' analysis steps: By means of reference gene primer amplification, nucleated cell counts were estimated. The table came from immunoSEQ multiplex PCR; TCRdb's copy has only in-frame clones and leaves some out. The V and J calls and clone size are taken from that table; D and trimming were inferred from the DNA. The sample carries 250,000 or so clones, 86% recorded once. This clonotype originated in a man aged 25-40 years with active or convalescent COVID-19. This chain connects TRBV7-2 to TRBJ2-7, with 8 bases that match TRBD1. The specimen was peripheral blood. CDR3 bases: TGTGCCAGCAGCTCGTCCGGGACAGGTGACTACGAGCAGTACTTC. Residues: CASSSSGTGDYEQYF.